The T cell receptor (beta chain) under discussion was sequenced for a study of T cell responses to AZD1222 COVID-19 vaccine. CDR3 size: 17 residues. Germline V lookup: CDR1 SNHLY, CDR2 FYNNEI. V lost 5 bases to trimming and J lost 0 bases; unmatched junction nucleotides: 8. Data came from immunoSEQ multiplex PCR; TCRdb stores just in-frame clones and leaves some out. The data hold roughly 150,000 clones, with approximately 86% observed a single time. The sample in question was peripheral blood, obtained on day 0 of AZD1222 vaccination. This receptor was taken from an adult in good health. The chain has TRBV2 and TRBJ2-3, with 10 bases aligning to TRBD2. CDR3 DNA sequence: TGTGCCAGCAGTACGCCTCTAGCGGGAGAAAGCACAGATACGCAGTATTTT. It specifies CASSTPLAGESTDTQYF.